The 13 T cell receptor beta chains in this list originate from one sample, sequenced in a study of T-cell reconstitution after alpha-beta-depleted transplantation in children. Unique molecular identifiers featured in how the TCRbeta library was prepared. From the PCR reads, TCRdb called clonotypes with MiXCR, one entry per CDR3 protein. In the table there are approximately 400,000 distinct CDR3 sequences, 11% of which are singletons. The sequenced sample was PBMCs from the stem cell graft donor, obtained from the stem cell graft. These receptor sequences come from a human donor who donated a stem cell graft to a child with acute myeloid leukemia.

This clonotype has a count of ten or more. This chain uses TRBV10-3 with TRBJ2-5, with 14 bases that match TRBD2. This CDR3 contains 17 residues. Trimming took 5 bases from V and 2 from J; bases not matched to a gene: 7. Per germline, CDR1 ENHRY and CDR2 SYGVKD. DNA for the CDR3: TGTGCCATCAGTCCCGGGACTAGCGGGGGAGTGCAAGAGACCCAGTACTTC. Protein product: CAISPGTSGGVQETQYF.

This clonotype was counted a few times. The gene calls are TRBV7-2 and TRBJ2-1; D is uncertain. V lost 3 bases to trimming and J lost 6 bases, with 9 bases between them. The CDR3 runs 13 residues. CDR1 and CDR2 from the germline V gene are SGHTA and FQGNSA. The CDR3 nucleotides are TGTGCCAGCAGCTTCGGGTGGGGCAATGAGCAGTTCTTC. Protein product: CASSFGWGNEQFF.

This clonotype was picked up many times. This chain joins TRBV11-2 and TRBJ1-2; TRBD1 matches 8 bases. The CDR3 sequence is 14 residues long. Germline V gives CDR1 SGHAT, CDR2 FQNNGV. The V and J ends lost 5 bases and 6 bases, in that order; junction bases with no gene match: 8. The CDR3 bases are TGTGCCAGCAGCAGCTGGACAGGGAGGGATGGCTACACCTTC. Its protein is CASSSWTGRDGYTF.

There are a few counts of this clonotype. CDR3 coding DNA: TGTGCCAGCAGTGCGGGGACTGAGCAGTACGTC. It yields the protein CASSAGTEQYV. This sequence joins TRBV6-6 and TRBJ2-7; possibly TRBD2 for D (6 bases). V lost 5 bases and J lost 7, with 9 bases in between. The CDR3 length is 11 residues. Germline-derived CDR1 and CDR2 are MNHNY and SVGAGI (reference sequence).

This clonotype was counted many times. The chain couples TRBV20-1 to TRBJ2-4; TRBD2 matches at 10 bases. This CDR3 spans 15 amino acids. Trimming removed 6 bases from V and 9 bases from J; junction bases left unmatched: 14. Germline assignment: CDR1 DFQATT and CDR2 SNEGSKA (reference sequence). The CDR3 bases are TGCAGTGCGGCCTTTTGGGTAGCGGGGGGTTCCATTCAGTACTTC. Translated: CSAAFWVAGGSIQYF.

V is TRBV24-1 and J is TRBJ2-1; weak D call: TRBD1 (5 bases). Germline loops: CDR1 KGHDR, CDR2 SFDVKD. CDR3 length equals 16 residues. V dropped 3 bases and J dropped 0 bases, with 11 bases sitting between them. This CDR3 is CATSDPQASSYNEQFF. The CDR3 DNA sequence: TGTGCCACCAGTGATCCACAGGCGAGCTCCTACAATGAGCAGTTCTTC.

This clonotype was seen ten or more times. V usage is TRBV20-1 and J usage is TRBJ2-1, with a weak D call TRBD2 (6 bases). V lost 2 bases to trimming and J lost 14 bases, with 25 bases between them. This CDR3 has 15 residues. Germline assignment: CDR1 DFQATT and CDR2 SNEGSKA (reference sequence). CDR3 sequence reads: CSARLSLFAGKNEFF. DNA for the CDR3: TGCAGTGCTAGACTCTCCCTATTTGCGGGGAAAAATGAGTTCTTC.

Remarks on this clonotype: The junction departs from the called germline gene at one end, perhaps through a read error. The chain links TRBV7-9 to TRBJ2-3; D may match TRBD1 or TRBD2 (5 bases each). This CDR3 comprises 17 residues. CDR1 is SEHNR and CDR2 is FQNEAQ in the germline V gene (reference sequence). CDR3 region: CASSPYAAGSSTGTQYF. CDR3 nucleotide sequence: TGTGCCAGCAGCCCCTATGCGGCAGGTTCTAGCACAGGTACGCAGTATTTT.

This clonotype has a handful of counts. V is TRBV19 and J is TRBJ2-1, with D possibly being TRBD2 (5 bases). The germline V gene encodes CDR1 LNHDA and CDR2 SQIVND (reference sequence). V lost 3 bases to trimming and J lost 8 bases, with 8 bases between them. CDR3 size: 12 residues. CDR3 in amino acids: CASSIFGDEQFF. The CDR3, as DNA: TGTGCCAGTAGTATCTTCGGGGATGAGCAGTTCTTC.

V usage is TRBV9 and J usage is TRBJ2-5; the D gene is possibly TRBD2 (6 bases). Germline V lookup: CDR1 SGDLS, CDR2 YYNGEE. Trimming cost V 3 bases and J 3 bases, with 9 bases left between them. The CDR3 covers 13 residues. CDR3 bases: TGTGCCAGCAGCGCCTCGGGAGAAGAGACCCAGTACTTC. This codes for CASSASGEETQYF.

V is TRBV24-1 and J is TRBJ2-4; D gene ambiguous. The V gene's germline CDR1 is KGHDR and CDR2 SFDVKD. V was shortened by 2 bases and J by 7 bases, with 8 bases between the two germline ends. CDR3 length: 13 residues. CDR3 DNA: TGTGCCACCAGTGATTCTATTGGCAACATTCAGTACTTC. Protein: CATSDSIGNIQYF.

This clonotype has ten or more counts. This chain connects TRBV20-1 to TRBJ2-5, with D tentatively TRBD2 (6 bases). V was shortened by 7 bases and J by 5 bases, with 8 bases between the two germline ends. The germline gives CDR1 DFQATT, CDR2 SNEGSKA (reference sequence). This CDR3 has 10 amino acids. The CDR3 nucleotides are TGCAGTGGAAGCGGGGAGACCCAGTACTTC. It translates to CSGSGETQYF.

Concerning this clonotype itself: A much larger clone sits a single nucleotide away, making a read error possible. The chain carries TRBV5-1 and TRBJ2-1, with no clear D. CDR3 size: 15 residues. V lost 5 bases, J lost 5 bases, and 17 bases lay in between. CDR1 and CDR2 (germline): SGHRS, YFSETQ. DNA of the CDR3: TGCGCCAGCAGTAAGCTGAGAACAGAAAACAATGAGCAGTTCTTC. Its translation: CASSKLRTENNEQFF.